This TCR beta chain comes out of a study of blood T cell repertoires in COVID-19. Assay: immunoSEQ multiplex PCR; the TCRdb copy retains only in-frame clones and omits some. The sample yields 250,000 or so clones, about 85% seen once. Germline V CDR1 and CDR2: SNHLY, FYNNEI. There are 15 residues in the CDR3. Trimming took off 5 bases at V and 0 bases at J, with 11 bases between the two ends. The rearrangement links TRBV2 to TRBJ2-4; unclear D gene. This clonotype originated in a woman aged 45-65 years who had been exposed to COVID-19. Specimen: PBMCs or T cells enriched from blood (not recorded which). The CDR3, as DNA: TGTGCCAGCAGTAACGAGATCACAGCCAAAAACATTCAGTACTTC. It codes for CASSNEITAKNIQYF.